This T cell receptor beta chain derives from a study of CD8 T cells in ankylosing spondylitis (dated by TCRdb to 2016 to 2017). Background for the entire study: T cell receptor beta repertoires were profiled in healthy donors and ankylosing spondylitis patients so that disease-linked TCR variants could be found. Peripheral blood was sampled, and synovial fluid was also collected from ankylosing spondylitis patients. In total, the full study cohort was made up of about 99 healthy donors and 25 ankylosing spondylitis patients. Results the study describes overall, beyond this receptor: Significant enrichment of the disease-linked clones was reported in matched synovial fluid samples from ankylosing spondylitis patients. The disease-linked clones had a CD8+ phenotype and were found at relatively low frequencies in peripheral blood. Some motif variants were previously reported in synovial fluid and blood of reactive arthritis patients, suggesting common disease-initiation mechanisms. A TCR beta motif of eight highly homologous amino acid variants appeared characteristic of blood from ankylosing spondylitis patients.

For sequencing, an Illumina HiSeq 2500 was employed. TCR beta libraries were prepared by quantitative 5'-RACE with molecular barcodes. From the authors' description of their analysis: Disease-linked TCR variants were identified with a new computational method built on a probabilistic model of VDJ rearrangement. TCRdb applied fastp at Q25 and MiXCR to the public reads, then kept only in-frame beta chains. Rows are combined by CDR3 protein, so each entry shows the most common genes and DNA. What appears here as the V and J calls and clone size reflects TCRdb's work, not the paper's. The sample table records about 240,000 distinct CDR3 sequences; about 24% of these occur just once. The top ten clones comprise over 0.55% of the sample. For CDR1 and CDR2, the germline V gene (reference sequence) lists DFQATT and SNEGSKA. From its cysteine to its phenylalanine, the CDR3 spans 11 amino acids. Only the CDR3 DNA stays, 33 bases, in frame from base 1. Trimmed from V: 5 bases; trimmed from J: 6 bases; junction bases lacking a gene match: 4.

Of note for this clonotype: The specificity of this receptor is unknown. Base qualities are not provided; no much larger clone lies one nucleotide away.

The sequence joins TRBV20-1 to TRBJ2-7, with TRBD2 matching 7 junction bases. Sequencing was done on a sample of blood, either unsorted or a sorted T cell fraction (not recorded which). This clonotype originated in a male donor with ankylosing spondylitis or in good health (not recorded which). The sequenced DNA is TGCAGTGCTTCTAGCGGCCGCGAGCAGTACTTC. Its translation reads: CSASSGREQYF.